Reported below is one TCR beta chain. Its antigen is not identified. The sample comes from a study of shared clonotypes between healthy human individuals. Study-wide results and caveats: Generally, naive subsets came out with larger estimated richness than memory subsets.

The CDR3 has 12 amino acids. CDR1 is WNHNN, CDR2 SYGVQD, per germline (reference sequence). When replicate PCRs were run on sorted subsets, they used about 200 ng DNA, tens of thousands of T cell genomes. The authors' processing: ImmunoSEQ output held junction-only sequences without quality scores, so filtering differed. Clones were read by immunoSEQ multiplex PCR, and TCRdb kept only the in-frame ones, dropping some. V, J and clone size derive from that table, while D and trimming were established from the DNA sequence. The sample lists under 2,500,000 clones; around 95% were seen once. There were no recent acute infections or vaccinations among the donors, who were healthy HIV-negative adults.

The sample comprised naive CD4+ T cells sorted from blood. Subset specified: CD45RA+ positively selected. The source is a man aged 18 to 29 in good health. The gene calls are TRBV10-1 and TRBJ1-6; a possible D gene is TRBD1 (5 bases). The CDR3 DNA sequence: TGCGCTCCCAAAGGGGAGAATTCACCCCTCCACTTT. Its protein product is CAPKGENSPLHF.